This T cell receptor (beta chain) was captured by sequencing in a study of OX40 agonist ivuxolimab in advanced cancers. About the research overall: Of the patients, three showed partial responses, one with hepatocellular carcinoma and two with cutaneous melanoma.

Sequencing was performed with immunoSEQ multiplex PCR; in TCRdb, only in-frame clones are kept and a portion is missing. The sample has tens of thousands of clones; approximately 85% are singletons. This sample comprised CD4+ or CD8+ T cells sorted from blood, obtained in a trial of the OX40 agonist ivuxolimab. This receptor was taken from an adult with an advanced solid tumor such as melanoma, head and neck, liver or kidney cancer.

DNA of the CDR3: TGTGCCAGCCTGGGGCTAGCGGGAGGGCGTGACACCGGGGAGCTGTTTTTT. Amino acids: CASLGLAGGRDTGELFF. V usage is TRBV27 and J usage is TRBJ2-2; 12 bases map to TRBD2. The CDR3 loop spans 17 amino acids. The V gene end was trimmed by 8 bases and the J gene end by 3 bases; junction bases not matched to a gene: 10. The germline CDR1 and CDR2 sequences are MNHEY and SMNVEV (reference sequence).